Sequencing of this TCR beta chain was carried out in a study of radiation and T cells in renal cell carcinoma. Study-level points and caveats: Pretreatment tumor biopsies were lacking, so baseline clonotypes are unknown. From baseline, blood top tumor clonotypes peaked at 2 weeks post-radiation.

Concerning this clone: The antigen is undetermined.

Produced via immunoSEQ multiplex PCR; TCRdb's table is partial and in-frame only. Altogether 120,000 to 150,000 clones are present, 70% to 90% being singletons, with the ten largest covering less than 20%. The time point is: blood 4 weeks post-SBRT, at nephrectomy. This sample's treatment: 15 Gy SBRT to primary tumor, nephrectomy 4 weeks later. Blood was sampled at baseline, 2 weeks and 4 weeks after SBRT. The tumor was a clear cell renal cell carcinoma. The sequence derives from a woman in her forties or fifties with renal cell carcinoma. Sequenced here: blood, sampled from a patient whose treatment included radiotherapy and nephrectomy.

The CDR3 coding sequence is TGTGCCTGGACCAGCTCGAACACCGGGGAGCTGTTTTTT. As protein: CAWTSSNTGELFF. The chain has TRBV30 and TRBJ2-2, with D uncertain. The germline V gene encodes CDR1 GTSNPN and CDR2 SVGIG (reference sequence). This CDR3 has 13 amino acids. The V end lost 4 bases, the J end lost 0 bases, and 6 bases lay between the germline ends.